The source of this T cell receptor (beta chain) is a study of blood T cell repertoires in COVID-19. In the study overall: T cells, B-cell-depleted T cells, or PBMCs provided the cDNA or gDNA that served as material.

As to this clone: Compared with germline, one end of the junction differs, possibly owing to a read error.

Clones were read by immunoSEQ multiplex PCR, and TCRdb kept only the in-frame ones, dropping some. The repertoire holds fewer than 200,000 clones, with around 85% as singletons. Germline CDR1 reads SGHAT; CDR2 reads FQNNGV. CDR3 size: 13 residues. The origin of this receptor is a man in his 60s who had recovered from COVID-19. The sample consisted of peripheral blood. This chain uses TRBV11-2 with TRBJ2-6, with TRBD1 matching 8 bases. Here the CDR3 reads CASSADRDLGGAF. CDR3 sequence (DNA): TGTGCCAGCAGCGCGGACAGGGACCTGGGCGGCGCTTTC.